This is a list of T cell receptor beta chains from one sample in a study of cytomegalovirus exposure and HLA in healthy donors. TCRdb's table, derived via immunoSEQ multiplex PCR, lists solely in-frame clones and lacks some. Counted here are 95,000 to 100,000 clones, around 72% occurring once; the ten biggest clones make up under 2%. The sequencing sample was made of PBMCs. These receptors originate from a male donor in good health and CMV-seronegative. Each CDR3 is given with its conserved first and last residue. Each record gives: V gene, D gene, clone size, J gene, CDR3 protein, CDR3 DNA. D genes are given only for firm matches. Where a row states a size, it is once, few, many or the class of an expanded clone; other rows omit it.

V: TRBV5-1
D: TRBD1
size: -
J: TRBJ2-6
CDR3: CASSSGQGRANVLTF
DNA: TGCGCCAGCAGCTCCGGACAGGGTAGGGCCAACGTCCTGACTTTC

V: TRBV30
D: -
size: -
J: TRBJ1-5
CDR3: CAWSVGRNQPQHF
DNA: TGTGCCTGGAGTGTTGGGAGGAATCAGCCCCAGCATTTT

V: TRBV6-5
D: TRBD2
size: -
J: TRBJ2-5
CDR3: CASSYDSGGVQETQYF
DNA: TGTGCCAGCAGTTACGACTCGGGAGGGGTCCAAGAGACCCAGTACTTC

V: TRBV9
D: TRBD1
size: -
J: TRBJ2-5
CDR3: CASSSRDSQETQYF
DNA: TGTGCCAGCAGCTCCCGGGACAGCCAAGAGACCCAGTACTTC

V: TRBV29-1
D: -
size: -
J: TRBJ1-4
CDR3: CSVGSTLGELFF
DNA: TGCAGCGTTGGTTCAACCCTCGGGGAACTGTTTTTT

V: TRBV5-6
D: TRBD1
size: -
J: TRBJ1-4
CDR3: CASSGYRGHGNEKLFF
DNA: TGTGCCAGCAGCGGATACAGGGGGCACGGTAATGAAAAACTGTTTTTT

V: TRBV5-5
D: TRBD2
size: -
J: TRBJ2-7
CDR3: CASSFGLVIDEQYF
DNA: TGTGCCAGCAGCTTTGGACTAGTCATCGACGAGCAGTACTTC

V: TRBV2
D: TRBD2
size: -
J: TRBJ2-7
CDR3: CASSDLAGFYEQYF
DNA: TGTGCCAGCAGTGATCTAGCGGGATTCTACGAGCAGTACTTC

V: TRBV9
D: TRBD1
size: few
J: TRBJ2-3
CDR3: CASSPRGTGSVDTQYF
DNA: TGTGCCAGCAGCCCTCGCGGGACAGGATCGGTAGATACGCAGTATTTT

V: TRBV7-2
D: -
size: few
J: TRBJ2-7
CDR3: CASNHGGDRVSYEQYF
DNA: TGTGCCAGCAATCACGGGGGCGACAGGGTGTCCTACGAGCAGTACTTC

V: TRBV27
D: -
size: -
J: TRBJ1-5
CDR3: CASSLGGVSNQPQHF
DNA: TGTGCCAGCAGTTTAGGAGGGGTGAGCAATCAGCCCCAGCATTTT

V: TRBV28
D: -
size: -
J: TRBJ1-1
CDR3: CASSLPLRRDTEAFF
DNA: TGTGCCAGCAGTTTACCACTCCGACGGGACACTGAAGCTTTCTTT

V: TRBV2
D: TRBD1
size: -
J: TRBJ2-7
CDR3: CAGKTLQGDYEQYF
DNA: TGTGCCGGAAAAACTCTACAGGGGGATTACGAGCAGTACTTC

V: TRBV6-5
D: TRBD1
size: -
J: TRBJ1-3
CDR3: CASRDRAGNTIYF
DNA: TGTGCCAGCAGGGACAGGGCGGGAAACACCATATATTTT

V: TRBV27
D: -
size: -
J: TRBJ2-1
CDR3: CASSLIPRYNEQFF
DNA: TGTGCCAGCAGTTTAATCCCGCGATACAATGAGCAGTTCTTC

V: TRBV18
D: -
size: -
J: TRBJ2-2
CDR3: CASSGAMRTGELFF
DNA: TGTGCCAGCTCAGGGGCCATGCGGACCGGGGAGCTGTTTTTT

V: TRBV5-1
D: TRBD1
size: -
J: TRBJ1-2
CDR3: CASSTGTGELYGYTF
DNA: TGCGCCAGCAGCACGGGGACAGGGGAACTCTATGGCTACACCTTC

V: TRBV28
D: -
size: few
J: TRBJ2-3
CDR3: CASSFPSRQWRGTDTQYF
DNA: TGTGCCAGCAGTTTCCCCTCTAGGCAGTGGCGTGGCACAGATACGCAGTATTTT

V: TRBV9
D: TRBD1
size: -
J: TRBJ1-6
CDR3: CASSAGQKFNNSPLHF
DNA: TGTGCCAGCAGCGCGGGACAGAAATTTAATAATTCACCCCTCCACTTT

V: TRBV7-8
D: TRBD1
size: -
J: TRBJ2-7
CDR3: CASSSPGQESYEQYF
DNA: TGTGCCAGCAGCTCTCCGGGACAGGAGAGCTACGAGCAGTACTTC

V: TRBV9
D: -
size: -
J: TRBJ1-6
CDR3: CASSDRDNSPLHF
DNA: TGTGCCAGCAGCGACAGGGATAATTCACCCCTCCACTTT

V: TRBV5-1
D: -
size: -
J: TRBJ2-3
CDR3: CASGRQWVTDTQYF
DNA: TGCGCCAGCGGACGACAGTGGGTCACAGATACGCAGTATTTT

V: TRBV9
D: -
size: few
J: TRBJ2-1
CDR3: CASSPGPGYPEQFF
DNA: TGTGCCAGCAGCCCAGGCCCGGGGTACCCTGAGCAGTTCTTC

V: TRBV6-6
D: TRBD1
size: -
J: TRBJ1-2
CDR3: CASSRDRGYGYTF
DNA: TGTGCCAGCAGCCGGGACAGGGGTTATGGCTACACCTTC

V: TRBV11-3
D: -
size: -
J: TRBJ2-2
CDR3: CASSLTSSSRELFF
DNA: TGTGCCAGCAGCTTAACCAGTTCGTCCCGGGAGCTGTTTTTT

V: TRBV19
D: TRBD2
size: -
J: TRBJ2-1
CDR3: CASSTTSGRTNEQFF
DNA: TGTGCCAGTAGTACGACTAGCGGGAGGACCAATGAGCAGTTCTTC

V: TRBV6-6
D: TRBD1
size: -
J: TRBJ1-1
CDR3: CASSSGGLGRGVEAFF
DNA: TGTGCCAGCAGCTCAGGGGGGTTGGGACGGGGAGTTGAAGCTTTCTTT

V: TRBV7-2
D: -
size: -
J: TRBJ2-3
CDR3: CASSRLDREVKYF
DNA: TGTGCCAGCAGCCGTCTTGACAGAGAAGTAAAGTATTTT

V: TRBV14
D: -
size: -
J: TRBJ1-5
CDR3: CASSQERSGRGNQPQHF
DNA: TGTGCCAGCAGCCAAGAAAGGAGCGGTCGGGGCAATCAGCCCCAGCATTTT

V: TRBV6-5
D: -
size: -
J: TRBJ2-4
CDR3: CASRAGLAKNIQYF
DNA: TGTGCCAGCAGAGCAGGGTTAGCCAAAAACATTCAGTACTTC

V: TRBV9
D: TRBD1
size: -
J: TRBJ1-3
CDR3: CASSQGAPGNTIYF
DNA: TGTGCCAGCAGCCAGGGGGCCCCCGGAAACACCATATATTTT

V: TRBV11-2
D: -
size: -
J: TRBJ2-2
CDR3: CASSPFTGELFF
DNA: TGTGCCAGCAGCCCCTTCACCGGGGAGCTGTTTTTT

V: TRBV28
D: -
size: -
J: TRBJ2-7
CDR3: CASSWVSGNMPYEQYF
DNA: TGTGCCAGCAGTTGGGTTTCAGGGAATATGCCCTACGAGCAGTACTTC

V: TRBV7-3
D: TRBD1
size: once
J: TRBJ2-7
CDR3: CASSLISGQGYEQYF
DNA: TGTGCCAGCAGCTTAATCTCAGGACAGGGCTACGAGCAGTACTTC

V: TRBV30
D: -
size: -
J: TRBJ2-5
CDR3: CAWSVYYEETQYF
DNA: TGTGCCTGGAGTGTATACTACGAAGAGACCCAGTACTTC

V: TRBV6-1
D: -
size: few
J: TRBJ1-1
CDR3: CASWSNTEAFF
DNA: TGTGCCAGCTGGAGTAACACTGAAGCTTTCTTT

V: TRBV7-8
D: -
size: -
J: TRBJ1-5
CDR3: CASSLKGESQPQHF
DNA: TGTGCCAGCAGCTTAAAAGGGGAAAGTCAGCCCCAGCATTTT

V: TRBV29-1
D: TRBD1
size: -
J: TRBJ2-7
CDR3: CSVGQGVDEQYF
DNA: TGCAGCGTTGGGCAGGGGGTGGATGAGCAGTACTTC

V: TRBV2
D: TRBD2
size: -
J: TRBJ2-7
CDR3: CASSGTSGSVNEQYF
DNA: TGTGCCAGCAGCGGGACTAGCGGGAGTGTCAACGAGCAGTACTTC

V: TRBV2
D: TRBD1
size: -
J: TRBJ1-6
CDR3: CASGGQNYNSPLHF
DNA: TGTGCCAGCGGGGGACAGAATTATAATTCACCCCTCCACTTT

V: TRBV7-3
D: TRBD2
size: once
J: TRBJ2-1
CDR3: CASSLYGLAGTSNEQFF
DNA: TGTGCCAGCAGCTTATACGGACTAGCGGGCACCTCCAATGAGCAGTTCTTC

V: TRBV2
D: TRBD1
size: -
J: TRBJ1-1
CDR3: CASSEGTGGPEAFF
DNA: TGTGCCAGCAGTGAGGGGACAGGGGGCCCTGAAGCTTTCTTT

V: TRBV5-8
D: -
size: -
J: TRBJ2-6
CDR3: CASSSIVSTGANVLTF
DNA: TGTGCCAGCAGCTCAATAGTATCGACTGGGGCCAACGTCCTGACTTTC

V: TRBV29-1
D: -
size: -
J: TRBJ1-2
CDR3: CSVLANYGYTF
DNA: TGCAGCGTACTTGCTAACTATGGCTACACCTTC

V: TRBV28
D: TRBD1
size: -
J: TRBJ2-2
CDR3: CASSFRGQGITGELFF
DNA: TGTGCCAGCAGTTTTCGGGGACAGGGCATCACCGGGGAGCTGTTTTTT

V: TRBV27
D: -
size: -
J: TRBJ2-1
CDR3: CASSPPLVGAVNEQFF
DNA: TGTGCCAGCAGCCCTCCTCTCGTCGGAGCGGTCAATGAGCAGTTCTTC

V: TRBV28
D: -
size: -
J: TRBJ1-4
CDR3: CASSALGARSNEKLFF
DNA: TGTGCCAGCAGTGCCCTGGGGGCGCGTAGTAACGAAAAACTGTTTTTT

V: TRBV23-1
D: TRBD1
size: -
J: TRBJ1-2
CDR3: CASSPTGTGVYTF
DNA: TGCGCCAGCAGTCCCACCGGGACAGGGGTCTACACCTTC

V: TRBV5-4
D: -
size: -
J: TRBJ2-3
CDR3: CASSLPLSDTQYF
DNA: TGTGCCAGCAGCTTGCCTCTTTCTGATACGCAGTATTTT

V: TRBV7-8
D: TRBD1
size: -
J: TRBJ1-4
CDR3: CASSLRGQGTEKLFF
DNA: TGTGCCAGCAGCTTAAGGGGACAGGGAACTGAAAAACTGTTTTTT

V: TRBV28
D: -
size: -
J: TRBJ1-2
CDR3: CASSPPYTGTYGYTF
DNA: TGTGCCAGCAGCCCGCCATACACAGGGACCTATGGCTACACCTTC

V: TRBV5-4
D: TRBD1
size: -
J: TRBJ1-3
CDR3: CASSLDPGGSNTIYF
DNA: TGTGCCAGCAGCTTGGACCCAGGGGGCTCGAACACCATATATTTT

V: TRBV30
D: -
size: -
J: TRBJ2-2
CDR3: CAWRNARITGPPGELFF
DNA: TGTGCCTGGAGGAACGCCCGGATTACTGGGCCGCCCGGGGAGCTGTTTTTT

V: TRBV23-1
D: -
size: -
J: TRBJ2-5
CDR3: CASTPIGGQETQYF
DNA: TGCGCCAGCACACCCATAGGAGGGCAAGAGACCCAGTACTTC